One sample yielded the 6 T cell receptor beta chains listed below, sequenced in a study of blood T cell repertoires in COVID-19. The data were produced by immunoSEQ multiplex PCR, yet TCRdb's version contains in-frame clones alone and is incomplete. This table holds roughly 280,000 clones, approximately 81% found once. Sequenced: peripheral blood. The receptors here all came from a man in his fifties or sixties with acute or convalescent COVID-19.

The gene calls are TRBV6-5 and TRBJ2-7, with 10 bases fitting TRBD1. This CDR3 contains 13 residues. Germline V CDR1 and CDR2: MNHEY, SVGAGI. Trimming cost V 4 bases and J 3 bases; bases outside gene matches: 0. The CDR3 nucleotides are TGTGCCAGCAGTTGGACAGGGGGCTACGAGCAGTACTTC. This gives the protein CASSWTGGYEQYF.

The chain has TRBV7-2 and TRBJ2-5; tentative D call: TRBD1 (6 bases). V was trimmed by 2 bases and J by 3 bases, leaving 16 bases between them. Germline CDR1 is SGHTA and CDR2 is FQGNSA. The CDR3 runs 16 residues. As DNA, the CDR3 is TGTGCCAGCAGCTTATACGGCAGGGGATGGGAAGAGACCCAGTACTTC. Translated: CASSLYGRGWEETQYF. The full variable domain, rest sourced from reference TRBV7-2 and TRBJ2-5, is GAGVSQSPSNKVTEKGKDVELRCDPISGHTALYWYRQSLGQGLEFLIYFQGNSAPDKSGLPSDRFSAERTGGSVSTLTIQRTQQEDSAVYLCASSLYGRGWEETQYFGPGTRLLVL.

The J gene is TRBJ1-2, the V gene TRBV21-1; no DNA check was done on the table's D call, TRBD1. TRBV21-1 is given as a pseudogene. The CDR3 has 15 residues. The CDR3 DNA reads TGTGCCAGCGCCCCCTCGGGGACAGGCCTTAGAGGCTACACCTTC. Translated: CASAPSGTGLRGYTF.

J is TRBJ1-5 and V is TRBV18, with 7 bases identical to TRBD1. Germline trimming cut 6 bases from V and 2 bases from J; bases unmatched to any gene: 13. CDR1 KGHSH and CDR2 LQKENI come from the germline V gene. There are 17 residues in the CDR3. CDR3 coding DNA: TGTGCCAGCTCCCCCAGACTGACAGGGACAGGCAATCAGCCCCAGCATTTT. It yields the protein CASSPRLTGTGNQPQHF.

V is TRBV27 and J is TRBJ2-7; 7 bases map to TRBD1. Germline assignment: CDR1 MNHEY and CDR2 SMNVEV (reference sequence). Trimming at V came to 6 bases and at J to 0 bases, leaving 5 bases not matched to a gene. CDR3 length: 14 amino acids. CDR3 in DNA: TGTGCCAGCAGGTACAGGGGTAGCTCCTACGAGCAGTACTTC. Protein sequence: CASRYRGSSYEQYF.

In its sample, this clone was seen a few times. CDR3 sequence (DNA): TGTGCCAGCAGGGAAAGGAAGGGGCCCATGAACACTGAAGCTTTCTTT. This encodes CASRERKGPMNTEAFF. This chain joins TRBV6-4 and TRBJ1-1; the D gene is possibly TRBD1 (5 bases). Germline CDR1 reads MRHNA; CDR2 reads SNTAGT. This CDR3 is 16 amino acids long. V was trimmed by 6 bases and J by 0 bases, leaving 17 bases between them.